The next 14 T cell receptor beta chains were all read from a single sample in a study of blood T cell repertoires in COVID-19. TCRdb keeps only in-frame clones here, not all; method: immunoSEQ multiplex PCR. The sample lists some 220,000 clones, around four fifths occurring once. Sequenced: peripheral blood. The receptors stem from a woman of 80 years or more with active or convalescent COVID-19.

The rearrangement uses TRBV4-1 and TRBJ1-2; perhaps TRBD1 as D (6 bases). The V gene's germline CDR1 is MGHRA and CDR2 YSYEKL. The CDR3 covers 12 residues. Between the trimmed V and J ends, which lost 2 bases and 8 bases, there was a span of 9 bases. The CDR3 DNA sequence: TGCGCCAGCAGCCAAACAGGGCGAGGCTACACCTTC. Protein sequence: CASSQTGRGYTF.

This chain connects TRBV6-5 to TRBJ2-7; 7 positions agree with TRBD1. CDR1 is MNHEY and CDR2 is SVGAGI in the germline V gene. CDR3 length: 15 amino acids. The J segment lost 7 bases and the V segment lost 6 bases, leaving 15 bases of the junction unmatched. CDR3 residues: CASSPPGTDPSEQYF. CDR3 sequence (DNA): TGTGCCAGCAGCCCCCCCGGGACAGACCCTAGTGAGCAGTACTTC.

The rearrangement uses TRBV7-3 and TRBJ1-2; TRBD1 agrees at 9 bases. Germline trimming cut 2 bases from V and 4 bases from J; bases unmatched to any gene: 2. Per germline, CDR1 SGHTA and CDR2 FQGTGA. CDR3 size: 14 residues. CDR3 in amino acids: CASSLGQGSYGYTF. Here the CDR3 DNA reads TGTGCCAGCAGCTTAGGACAGGGGAGCTATGGCTACACCTTC.

This CDR3 reads CASSLVGAAGELFF. CDR3 DNA: TGCGCCAGCAGCTTGGTGGGGGCGGCCGGGGAGCTGTTTTTT. The chain has TRBV5-1 and TRBJ2-2; D might be TRBD1 (6 bases). Per germline, CDR1 SGHRS and CDR2 YFSETQ. The CDR3 is made up of 14 amino acids. V shed 0 bases and J shed 6 bases, with 9 bases lying between them.

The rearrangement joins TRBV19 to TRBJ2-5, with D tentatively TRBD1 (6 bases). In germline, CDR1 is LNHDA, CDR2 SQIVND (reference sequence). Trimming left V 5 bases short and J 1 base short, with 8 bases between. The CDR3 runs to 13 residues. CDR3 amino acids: CASSRGGQETQYF. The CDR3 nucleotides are TGTGCCAGTAGTCGAGGGGGCCAAGAGACCCAGTACTTC. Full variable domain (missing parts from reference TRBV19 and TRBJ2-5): DGGITQSPKYLFRKEGQNVTLSCEQNLNHDAMYWYRQDPGQGLRLIYYSQIVNDFQKGDIAEGYSVSREKKESFPLTVTSAQKNPTAFYLCASSRGGQETQYFGPGTRLLVL.

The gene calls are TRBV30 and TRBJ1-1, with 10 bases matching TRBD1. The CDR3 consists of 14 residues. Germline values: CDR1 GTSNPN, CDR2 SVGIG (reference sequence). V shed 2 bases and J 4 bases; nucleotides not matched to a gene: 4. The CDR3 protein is CAWSRTGGSTEAFF. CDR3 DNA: TGTGCCTGGAGTAGGACAGGGGGTAGCACTGAAGCTTTCTTT.

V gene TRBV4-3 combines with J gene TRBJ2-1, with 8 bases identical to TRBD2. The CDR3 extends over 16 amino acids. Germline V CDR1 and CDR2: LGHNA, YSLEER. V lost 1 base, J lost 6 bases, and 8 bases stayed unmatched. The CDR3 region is CASSQATGAGGNEQFF. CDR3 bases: TGCGCCAGCAGCCAAGCGACAGGCGCGGGAGGCAATGAGCAGTTCTTC.

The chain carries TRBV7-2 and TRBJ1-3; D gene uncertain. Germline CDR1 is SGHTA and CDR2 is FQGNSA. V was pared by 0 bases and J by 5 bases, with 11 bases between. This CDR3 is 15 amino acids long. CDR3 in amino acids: CASSLAAGVRNTIYF. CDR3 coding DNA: TGTGCCAGCAGCTTAGCTGCCGGGGTCCGAAACACCATATATTTT.

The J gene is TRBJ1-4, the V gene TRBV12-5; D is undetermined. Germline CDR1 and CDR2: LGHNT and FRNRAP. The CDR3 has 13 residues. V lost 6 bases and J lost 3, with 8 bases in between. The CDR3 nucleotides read TGTGCTAGTGGCCGGTATGCTAATGAAAAACTGTTTTTT. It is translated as CASGRYANEKLFF.

The CDR3 nucleotides read TGTGCCAGCAGTGAAGAACGGGCTAGCGTGAGCACAGATACGCAGTATTTT. It is translated as CASSEERASVSTDTQYF. This sequence joins TRBV2 and TRBJ2-3; D is perhaps TRBD2 (6 bases). Germline V gene lookup returns CDR1 SNHLY and CDR2 FYNNEI. V was trimmed by 1 base and J by 0 bases, leaving 14 bases between them. CDR3 length: 17 residues.

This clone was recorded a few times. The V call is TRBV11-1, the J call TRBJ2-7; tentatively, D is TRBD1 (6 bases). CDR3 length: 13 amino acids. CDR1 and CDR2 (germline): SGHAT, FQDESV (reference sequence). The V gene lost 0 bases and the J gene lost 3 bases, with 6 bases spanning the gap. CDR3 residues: CASSLAQGYEQYF. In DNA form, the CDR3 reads TGTGCCAGCAGCTTAGCACAGGGCTACGAGCAGTACTTC.

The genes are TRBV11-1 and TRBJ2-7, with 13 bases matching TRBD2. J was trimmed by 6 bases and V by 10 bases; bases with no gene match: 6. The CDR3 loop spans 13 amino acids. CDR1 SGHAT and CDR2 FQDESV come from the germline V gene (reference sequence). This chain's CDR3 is CAISGLAGREQYF. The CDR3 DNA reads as TGTGCCATCTCGGGACTAGCGGGGCGCGAGCAGTACTTC. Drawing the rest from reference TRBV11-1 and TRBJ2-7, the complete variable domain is EAEVAQSPRYKITEKSQAVAFWCDPISGHATLYWYRQILGQGPELLVQFQDESVVDDSQLPKDRFSAERLKGVDSTLKIQPAELGDSAMYLCAISGLAGREQYFGPGTRLTVT.

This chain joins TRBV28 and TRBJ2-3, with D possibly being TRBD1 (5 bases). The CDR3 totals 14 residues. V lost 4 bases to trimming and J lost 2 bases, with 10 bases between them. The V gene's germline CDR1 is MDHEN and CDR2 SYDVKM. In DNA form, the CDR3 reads TGTGCCAGCAGTTCAGGACAAGCCACAGATACGCAGTATTTT. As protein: CASSSGQATDTQYF.

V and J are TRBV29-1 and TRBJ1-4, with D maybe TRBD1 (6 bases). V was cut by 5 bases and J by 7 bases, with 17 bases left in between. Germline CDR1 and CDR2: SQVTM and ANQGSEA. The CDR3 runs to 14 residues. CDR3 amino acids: CSVRRGGAGEKLFF. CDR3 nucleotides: TGCAGCGTTAGGCGGGGGGGGGCAGGTGAAAAACTGTTTTTT.